This T cell receptor beta chain was recovered during a study of cytomegalovirus exposure and HLA in healthy donors. V lost 2 bases, J lost 0 bases, and 10 bases stayed unmatched. The CDR3 length is 18 residues. Germline CDR1 reads ENHRY; CDR2 reads SYGVKD. The PCR employed 60 Vbeta primers together with 13 Jbeta primers. Only in-frame clones appear in the TCRdb table, and some are missing; sequencing was by immunoSEQ multiplex PCR. The sample has about 160,000 clones, over 80% seen once. J is TRBJ2-1 and V is TRBV10-3; 7 nucleotides match TRBD2. The sequence was obtained from a male donor in good health and CMV-seropositive. The sequenced sample consisted of PBMCs. The CDR3, as DNA: TGTGCCATCAGTGAGCCATCTCTGGCGGGAGACTCCTACAATGAGCAGTTCTTC. It specifies CAISEPSLAGDSYNEQFF.